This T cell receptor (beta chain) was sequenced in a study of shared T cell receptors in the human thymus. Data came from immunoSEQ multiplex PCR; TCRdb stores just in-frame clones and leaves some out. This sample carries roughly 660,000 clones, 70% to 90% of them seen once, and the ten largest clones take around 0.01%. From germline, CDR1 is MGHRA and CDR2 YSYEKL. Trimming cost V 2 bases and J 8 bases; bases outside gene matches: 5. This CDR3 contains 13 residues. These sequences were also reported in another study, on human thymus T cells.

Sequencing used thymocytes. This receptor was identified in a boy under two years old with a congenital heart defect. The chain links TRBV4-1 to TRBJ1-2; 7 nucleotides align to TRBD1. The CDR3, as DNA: TGCGCCAGCAGCCAAAGGGGGCCGGGGGGCTACACCTTC. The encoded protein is CASSQRGPGGYTF.